The clone carrying this T cell receptor beta chain has more than one count but fewer than ten. The antigen is undetermined. The V end was cut by 6 bases, the J end by 3 bases, with 14 bases between. Germline V gene data show CDR1 as MNHEY and CDR2 as SVGAGI. The length of the CDR3 is 14 residues. The data originate from a study of T cells after yellow fever vaccination. Study-wide context: Fractions with few cells were prepared using SMART-Seq v4 Ultra Low Input.

TCRdb redid the calling of the 5' RACE reads with MiXCR, one entry per CDR3 protein. The sample carries roughly 400,000 distinct CDR3 sequences, approximately 18% recorded once. Findings and caveats of the study: A faster peak, day 5 versus 15, was reached by the weaker secondary response.

V gene TRBV6-5 combines with J gene TRBJ1-2, with D unresolved. This sample comprised PBMCs, obtained before the yellow fever booster vaccination. This clonotype was sampled from a man younger than 35 who received the YFV17D yellow fever vaccine. Written as DNA, the CDR3 is TGTGCCAGCAGCCCATGGATGAGGGACTATGGCTACACCTTC. It translates to CASSPWMRDYGYTF.